The clone carrying this T cell receptor beta chain was observed many times. Its matching antigen is unknown. An end of the junction does not agree with germline; a read error may underlie this. The data stem from a study of CD8 T cells in ankylosing spondylitis. Study-level points and caveats: Disease-linked clones were CD8+ and relatively rare in peripheral blood. Reactive arthritis synovial fluid and blood previously showed some of these motif variants. One TCR beta motif, made up of several highly homologous variants, appeared characteristic of ankylosing spondylitis blood. Enrichment of disease-linked clones was reportedly significant in matched ankylosing spondylitis synovial fluid.

CDR1 is SGHVS, CDR2 FNYEAQ, per germline. This CDR3 has 14 amino acids. MiXCR, applied by TCRdb to the 5' RACE reads, yields one record per CDR3 protein. The sample contains 150,000 to 200,000 distinct CDR3 sequences, 13% of which appear only once. This sequence originates from a female donor with ankylosing spondylitis or in good health (not recorded which). Sequenced sample: blood, either unsorted or a sorted T cell fraction (not recorded which). The chain employs TRBV7-6 and TRBJ2-1, with D possibly TRBD2 on 6 matching bases. DNA of the CDR3: TGTGCCAGCAGCCTAGCGCCGGAGCGTGGTGAGCAGTTCTTC. Translating gives CASSLAPERGEQFF.